This entry lists 32 T cell receptor beta chains sequenced from one sample in a study of T-cell memory formation after mild COVID-19. TCRdb used MiXCR to reprocess the 5' RACE reads, holding one entry per CDR3 protein. This sample has around 180,000 distinct CDR3 sequences, with 16% found just once. The source material was PBMCs or a T cell subset sorted from them (not recorded which). Every receptor here comes from an adult woman who had mild COVID-19 (a few samples of this study predate the infection). Cell type and time point are not known.

This clonotype was seen more than once but under ten times. The chain couples TRBV7-2 to TRBJ2-3, with D possibly TRBD2 on 5 matching bases. Trimming shortened V by 5 bases and J by 8 bases, and 11 bases separated the two germline ends. Germline V gene sequence: CDR1 SGHTA, CDR2 FQGNSA. This CDR3 is 12 amino acids long. In DNA, the CDR3 is TGTGCCAGCAGCCAACTTGGGAGTACGCAGTATTTT. Translated, it gives CASSQLGSTQYF.

The chain employs TRBV20-1 and TRBJ1-2, with TRBD1 matching over 10 bases. V was pared by 3 bases and J by 8 bases, with 6 bases of the junction left unmatched. Germline loops: CDR1 DFQATT, CDR2 SNEGSKA (reference sequence). The CDR3 has 13 residues. CDR3 protein: CSARRTGGDGYTF. Written as DNA, the CDR3 is TGCAGTGCTAGGAGGACAGGGGGGGACGGCTACACCTTC.

This clonotype turned up a few times. Written as DNA, the CDR3 is TGTGCCAGCAGTCCTAGCACCGGGACAGGGATTAACGAGCAGTACTTC. It translates to CASSPSTGTGINEQYF. This sequence joins TRBV12-3 or TRBV12-4 and TRBJ2-7, with 9 bases lining up with TRBD1. The CDR3 spans 16 residues. V dropped 5 bases and J dropped 5; count of bases not matched to a gene: 13.

This chain connects TRBV11-3 to TRBJ2-1, with 8 bases matching TRBD2. The CDR3 is made up of 15 amino acids. Germline-derived CDR1 and CDR2 are SGHNT and YENEEA. With 4 bases clipped from V and 2 bases from J, the junction kept 4 bases outside the gene matches. The CDR3 sequence is CASSYSGDTYNEQFF. CDR3 DNA: TGTGCCAGCAGCTATAGCGGGGATACCTACAATGAGCAGTTCTTC.

This chain joins TRBV7-2 and TRBJ2-5; a possible D gene is TRBD2 (5 bases). V was clipped by 0 bases and J by 3 bases, with 8 bases between them. Germline V gene sequence: CDR1 SGHTA, CDR2 FQGNSA. The CDR3 sequence is 14 residues long. CDR3 in amino acids: CASSLARAEETQYF. The CDR3 DNA is TGTGCCAGCAGCTTAGCGAGGGCGGAAGAGACCCAGTACTTC.

This rearrangement joins TRBV9 to TRBJ2-7; TRBD2 matches 13 bases. V lost 0 bases and J lost 1; bases outside the gene matches: 7. CDR1 SGDLS and CDR2 YYNGEE come from the germline V gene. This CDR3 is built from 18 residues. Here the CDR3 reads CASSVGTSGRSRSYEQYF. CDR3 bases: TGTGCCAGCAGCGTAGGGACTAGCGGGAGAAGTAGATCCTACGAGCAGTACTTC.

This clonotype was picked up a small number of times. The rearrangement uses TRBV12-3 or TRBV12-4 and TRBJ2-3; D is perhaps TRBD1 or TRBD2 (6 bases each). V was cut by 5 bases and J by 6 bases, with 18 bases left in between. CDR3 length equals 15 residues. CDR3 amino acids: CASSRRDMAGDTQYF. CDR3 DNA: TGTGCCAGCAGTCGGAGGGACATGGCAGGGGATACGCAGTATTTT.

The chain uses TRBV11-2 and TRBJ1-3; 7 bases map to TRBD1. CDR1 and CDR2 (germline): SGHAT, FQNNGV. V gave up 6 bases and J gave up 0 bases; unmatched junction bases: 14. CDR3 length: 18 residues. The CDR3 protein is CASRSNRGQAFSGNTIYF. CDR3 sequence (DNA): TGTGCCAGCAGATCCAATCGAGGACAGGCCTTCTCTGGAAACACCATATATTTT.

The rearrangement joins TRBV23-1 to TRBJ1-1; 7 bases map to TRBD1. TRBV23-1 is an ORF for which the function is uncertain. The CDR3 runs to 14 residues. V was clipped by 7 bases and J by 2 bases; unmatched bases: 7. The CDR3 bases are TGCGCCAGCAACCAACAGGGGCCAAACACTGAAGCTTTCTTT. Protein product: CASNQQGPNTEAFF.

The rearrangement uses TRBV12-3 or TRBV12-4 and TRBJ1-5; 12 bases match TRBD1. The length of the CDR3 is 16 residues. V was pared by 5 bases and J by 6 bases, with 8 bases of the junction left unmatched. The CDR3 DNA is TGTGCCAGCAGTAGCCGGGACAGGGGGCAGGGTCAGCCCCAGCATTTT. Translated: CASSSRDRGQGQPQHF.

This chain joins TRBV11-2 and TRBJ2-3; D gene unclear. V lost 3 bases, J lost 4 bases, and 11 bases lay in between. CDR1 and CDR2 (germline): SGHAT, FQNNGV. CDR3 size: 14 residues. The CDR3 loop reads CASSLMELADTQYF. In nucleotides, the CDR3 is TGTGCCAGCAGCTTGATGGAACTCGCAGATACGCAGTATTTT.

The rearrangement uses TRBV29-1 and TRBJ2-1; unclear D gene. CDR1 and CDR2 from the germline V gene are SQVTM and ANQGSEA. The CDR3 extends over 14 amino acids. With 3 bases removed from V and 0 bases from J, the gap between germline ends came to 9 bases. This CDR3 is CSVESSSSYNEQFF. The CDR3 DNA follows: TGCAGCGTTGAGTCCAGTAGCTCCTACAATGAGCAGTTCTTC.

The chain carries TRBV5-1 and TRBJ2-5; D not certain. Trimming took off 4 bases at V and 0 bases at J, with 10 bases between the two ends. Germline V lookup: CDR1 SGHRS, CDR2 YFSETQ. The CDR3 is made up of 14 amino acids. CDR3 nucleotide sequence: TGCGCCAGCAGCGTTCAAGGATACCAAGAGACCCAGTACTTC. Translation gives CASSVQGYQETQYF.

In this sample, this clonotype turned up many times. V gene TRBV5-1 combines with J gene TRBJ2-2; 7 bases match TRBD2. The V and J ends lost 5 bases and 7 bases, in that order; junction bases with no gene match: 5. The CDR3 consists of 13 residues. Germline V gene data show CDR1 as SGHRS and CDR2 as YFSETQ. The CDR3 nucleotides read TGCGCCAGCAGGCGGACTAGAGACGGGGAGCTGTTTTTT. Its translation is CASRRTRDGELFF.

The chain combines TRBV2 with TRBJ2-3; 7 bases align to TRBD1. The CDR3 totals 15 residues. Unmatched junction bases numbered 11, after V lost 7 bases and J lost 4 bases. Germline loops: CDR1 SNHLY, CDR2 FYNNEI. CDR3 loop: CASKPRTGRADTQYF. The CDR3 nucleotides read TGTGCCAGCAAGCCTCGGACAGGTCGGGCAGATACGCAGTATTTT.

The sample holds many counts of this clonotype. This chain links TRBV11-3 with TRBJ1-1; tentatively, D is TRBD1 (6 bases). Looked up from germline, CDR1 is SGHNT and CDR2 is YENEEA. With 3 bases removed from V and 6 bases from J, the gap between germline ends came to 14 bases. The CDR3 contains 14 residues. The CDR3 DNA follows: TGTGCCAGCAGCTTCGACAGGAGGGAAGCTGAAGCTTTCTTT. It specifies CASSFDRREAEAFF.

This clonotype was seen a few times. This sequence joins TRBV20-1 and TRBJ2-7, with 7 nucleotides matching TRBD2. The junction had 7 bases not matched to a gene; V was cut back by 1 base and J by 4 bases. The CDR3 sequence is 14 residues long. CDR1 and CDR2 from the germline V gene are DFQATT and SNEGSKA (reference sequence). In DNA form, the CDR3 reads TGCAGTGCTAGAGTTCCGGGGGGATTTTACGAGCAGTACTTC. Protein: CSARVPGGFYEQYF.

This clonotype was seen a few times. The genes are TRBV4-2 and TRBJ1-6; tentatively, D is TRBD1 (5 bases). V lost 6 bases and J 6 bases, leaving 12 bases between the germline ends. Germline CDR1 and CDR2: LGHNA and YNFKEQ. The CDR3 covers 14 residues. CDR3 sequence (DNA): TGTGCCAGCAGGCCGCTAGGGGCTAATTCACCCCTCCACTTT. It translates to CASRPLGANSPLHF.

The chain couples TRBV12-3 or TRBV12-4 to TRBJ2-7, with a possible D match to TRBD1 (6 bases). V was pared by 5 bases and J by 4 bases, with 18 bases between. This CDR3 is 15 amino acids long. This chain's CDR3 is CASSPPQGQGYEQYF. The DNA of the CDR3 is TGTGCCAGCAGTCCCCCGCAGGGGCAAGGGTACGAGCAGTACTTC.

This clonotype was recorded many times. J is TRBJ2-5 and V is TRBV5-4; D perhaps matches TRBD2 (7 bases). In germline, CDR1 is SGHNT, CDR2 YYREEE (reference sequence). With 6 bases removed from V and 5 bases from J, the gap between germline ends came to 14 bases. The CDR3 length is 13 residues. The CDR3 sequence: CASNTRGGETQYF. In DNA, the CDR3 is TGTGCCAGCAACACGAGGGGGGGGGAGACCCAGTACTTC. The full variable domain, with the rest looked up from reference TRBV5-4 and TRBJ2-5, is ETGVTQSPTHLIKTRGQQVTLRCSSQSGHNTVSWYQQALGQGPQFIFQYYREEENGRGNFPPRFSGLQFPNYSSELNVNALELDDSALYLCASNTRGGETQYFGPGTRLLVL.

The rearrangement joins TRBV29-1 to TRBJ2-3; 12 bases agree with TRBD2. The V and J ends lost 7 bases and 0 bases, in that order; junction bases with no gene match: 8. The germline gives CDR1 SQVTM, CDR2 ANQGSEA. The CDR3 is made up of 16 amino acids. CDR3: CSAIGLAGTSTDTQYF. As DNA, the CDR3 is TGCAGCGCGATTGGACTAGCGGGAACTAGCACAGATACGCAGTATTTT.

The rearrangement links TRBV10-3 to TRBJ1-1; a weak D match, TRBD1 (5 bases). The CDR3 covers 14 residues. The ends were cut back, 6 bases at V and 4 bases at J, with 15 bases in the middle. Germline V gene lookup returns CDR1 ENHRY and CDR2 SYGVKD. The CDR3 loop is CAIRPWGGRTEAFF. The CDR3 DNA follows: TGTGCCATCAGGCCTTGGGGGGGTCGCACTGAAGCTTTCTTT.

V usage is TRBV7-6 and J usage is TRBJ2-3; D ambiguous. This CDR3 spans 16 amino acids. V was clipped by 1 base and J by 0 bases, with 11 bases between them. CDR1 is SGHVS, CDR2 FNYEAQ, per germline. The CDR3 loop reads CASSLGVGRSTDTQYF. The CDR3 DNA reads as TGTGCCAGCAGCTTAGGGGTTGGAAGGAGCACAGATACGCAGTATTTT. Complete variable domain (other parts from reference TRBV7-6 and TRBJ2-3): GAGVSQSPRYKVTKRGQDVALRCDPISGHVSLYWYRQALGQGPEFLTYFNYEAQQDKSGLPNDRFSAERPEGSISTLTIQRTEQRDSAMYRCASSLGVGRSTDTQYFGPGTRLTVL.

The chain couples TRBV5-4 to TRBJ2-7, with 7 positions matching TRBD2. CDR1 and CDR2 (germline): SGHNT, YYREEE (reference sequence). Trimming at V came to 0 bases and at J to 4 bases, leaving 10 bases not matched to a gene. CDR3 length equals 16 residues. The CDR3 here is CASSLGASGTLYEQYF. CDR3 sequence (DNA): TGTGCCAGCAGCTTGGGGGCGAGCGGGACCCTTTACGAGCAGTACTTC.

Many counts were recorded for this clonotype. CDR3 loop: CASSFGTGAYEQYF. CDR3 bases: TGCGCCAGCAGCTTCGGGACAGGTGCCTACGAGCAGTACTTC. The rearrangement links TRBV5-1 to TRBJ2-7; 8 positions match TRBD1. The ends lost 2 bases at V and 2 bases at J; junction bases unmatched: 3. The germline V gene encodes CDR1 SGHRS and CDR2 YFSETQ. There are 14 residues in the CDR3.

This sequence joins TRBV4-1 and TRBJ2-5, with a possible D match to TRBD2 (7 bases). This CDR3 is 19 amino acids long. V was shortened by 0 bases and J by 1 base, with 21 bases between the two germline ends. Germline-derived CDR1 and CDR2 are MGHRA and YSYEKL. CDR3 sequence reads: CASSQDTSFGGGRQETQYF. The CDR3 DNA sequence: TGCGCCAGCAGCCAAGATACTAGTTTTGGGGGGGGGCGCCAAGAGACCCAGTACTTC.

V gene TRBV7-2 combines with J gene TRBJ1-1, with D possibly TRBD1 on 5 matching bases. Germline V lookup: CDR1 SGHTA, CDR2 FQGNSA. Trimming took off 8 bases at V and 5 bases at J, with 21 bases between the two ends. The length of the CDR3 is 15 residues. The CDR3 sequence: CASGVDIRLGTEAFF. CDR3 DNA: TGTGCCAGCGGGGTGGACATCCGATTGGGGACTGAAGCTTTCTTT.

The CDR3 DNA reads as TGTGCCAGCAGCTTAGCGGTTATTGCGGCAGGATTCAAAAACATTCAGTACTTC. Amino acid sequence: CASSLAVIAAGFKNIQYF. The chain joins TRBV7-8 to TRBJ2-4; no clear D gene. The length of the CDR3 is 18 residues. The V gene lost 0 bases and the J gene lost 3 bases, with 18 bases spanning the gap. Germline V gene sequence: CDR1 SGHVS, CDR2 FQNEAQ.

The chain uses TRBV30 and TRBJ2-6, with TRBD2 as a possible D gene (6 bases). The germline gives CDR1 GTSNPN, CDR2 SVGIG (reference sequence). This CDR3 contains 17 residues. The germline V and J ends were trimmed by 7 bases and 0 bases, with 19 bases remaining between them. The CDR3 region has the DNA TGTGCCTTCGCCGGGGAGGTCTCGATCTCTGGGGCCAACGTCCTGACTTTC. Translating it yields CAFAGEVSISGANVLTF.

The sample holds many counts of this clonotype. V usage is TRBV5-1 and J usage is TRBJ2-5; TRBD1 matches 8 bases. This CDR3 has 15 residues. From germline, CDR1 is SGHRS and CDR2 YFSETQ. V gave up 2 bases and J gave up 5 bases; unmatched junction bases: 8. DNA of the CDR3: TGCGCCAGCAGCTTAGGACAGGGTGGTTCGGAGACCCAGTACTTC. As protein: CASSLGQGGSETQYF.

This chain links TRBV10-3 with TRBJ2-7; TRBD1 matches 10 bases. The V gene's germline CDR1 is ENHRY and CDR2 SYGVKD. V was pared by 8 bases and J by 3 bases, with 4 bases of the junction left unmatched. The CDR3 contains 13 residues. The CDR3 reads CAIRGDRGYEQYF. The CDR3, as DNA: TGTGCCATCCGGGGGGACAGGGGCTACGAGCAGTACTTC.

This clonotype was recorded a few times. V usage is TRBV6-5 and J usage is TRBJ2-5; D may be TRBD1 (6 bases). This CDR3 region has 14 residues. From germline, CDR1 is MNHEY and CDR2 SVGAGI. V was pared by 8 bases and J by 4 bases, with 17 bases between. CDR3 nucleotide sequence: TGTGCCAGCCGTAAAGGGACACAGGGAGAGACCCAGTACTTC. Its translation: CASRKGTQGETQYF.